This T cell receptor beta chain was captured by sequencing in a study of blood T cell repertoires in COVID-19 (TCRdb year 2020). Describing the broader study: Collaborator samples came from the United States, Italy and Spain and covered acute and convalescent phases of COVID-19. The material from the prospective study consisted of cDNA or gDNA derived from T cells, B-cell-depleted T cells, or PBMCs. The dataset comprised deeply sampled blood TCRbeta repertoires from subjects exposed to, actively infected with, or recovered from COVID-19. The repertoires were made available in a free public database intended to serve as a resource for research on the immune response to SARS-CoV-2. Samples were obtained from the ongoing ImmuneRACE study (first 160 participants) and from about 1,300 subjects provided by 6 global collaborators. A de-identified subject ID, COVID-19 status, age in years and sex were almost always included in the sample metadata. Where available, HLA class I and class II types were taken from metadata supplied by the sample provider and were not determined by assay-based typing. The study at large found these results: The quantity of clinical and demographic metadata differed by source and by participant and was supplied without curation.

V and J are truncated by 3 bases and 8 bases respectively, leaving an intervening sequence of 10 bases. The CDR3 covers 12 residues, taking in both the cysteine and the phenylalanine. The CDR3 DNA has 36 bases and is translated from base 1. TCRbeta CDR3 regions were amplified from genomic DNA by means of the immunoSEQ Assay, a bias-controlled multiplex PCR. Per the original workflow: Within the assay, amplification of reference gene primers was used to estimate how many nucleated cells each sample contained. Sequence reads were collapsed and filtered to measure the absolute abundance of every unique TCRbeta CDR3 rearrangement. Productive Simpson clonality was computed per sample as the square root of Simpson's diversity index over productive rearrangements. TCRdb re-hosts the immuneACCESS table, in-frame sequences only. Its copies lack some clones; in the studies checked, an unresolved V gene accounts for under half of them, and the cause for the rest is not known. V and J calls and clone size follow that table, whereas D and trimming were derived from the DNA. The sample table lists tens of thousands of clones, about 92% of them with a count of one. The ten largest clones add up to less than 0.6% of the sample.

One collaborating source in Seattle enrolled patients during active infection and followed them longitudinally through the course of disease. Each collaborating institution followed its own protocols to collect whole blood in K2EDTA tubes. For TCRbeta analysis, collaborators shipped samples as frozen whole blood, isolated PBMCs, or DNA extracted from either of those sample types. To note about this clone: Its antigen is not yet known. No qualities accompany the bases; no much larger clone lies one base away.

The chain employs TRBV12-3 or TRBV12-4 and TRBJ1-1, with the D gene too uncertain to name. The sequenced sample was peripheral blood. This clonotype originated in a man aged 50 or older with COVID-19, enrolled during active disease. The nucleotide sequence reads as follows: TGTGCCAGCAGTTTGACACCTCTAGAAGCTTTCTTT. Its protein reads: CASSLTPLEAFF.